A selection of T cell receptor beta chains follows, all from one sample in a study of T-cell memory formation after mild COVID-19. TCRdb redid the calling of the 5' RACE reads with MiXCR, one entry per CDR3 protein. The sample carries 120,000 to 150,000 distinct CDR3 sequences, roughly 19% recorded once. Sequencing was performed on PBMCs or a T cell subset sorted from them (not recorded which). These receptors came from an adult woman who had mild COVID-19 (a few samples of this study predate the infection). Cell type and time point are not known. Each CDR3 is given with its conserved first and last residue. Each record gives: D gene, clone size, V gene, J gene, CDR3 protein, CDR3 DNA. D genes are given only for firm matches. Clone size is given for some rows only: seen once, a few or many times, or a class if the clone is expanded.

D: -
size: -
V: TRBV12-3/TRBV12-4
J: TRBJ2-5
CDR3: CASRPTVSETQYF
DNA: TGTGCCAGCAGACCCACTGTTAGCGAGACCCAGTACTTC

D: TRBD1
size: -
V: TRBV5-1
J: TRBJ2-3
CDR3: CASSPGGPGQYF
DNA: TGCGCCAGCAGTCCAGGGGGACCGGGGCAGTATTTT

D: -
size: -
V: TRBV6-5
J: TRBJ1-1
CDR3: CASSSENRATEAFF
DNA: TGTGCCAGCAGTTCAGAAAACAGGGCCACTGAAGCTTTCTTT

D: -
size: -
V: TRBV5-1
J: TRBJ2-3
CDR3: CASSLSGGQPGTDTQYF
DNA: TGCGCCAGCAGCTTGTCAGGCGGGCAACCCGGCACAGATACGCAGTATTTT

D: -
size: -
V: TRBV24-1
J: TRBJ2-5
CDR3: CATSETGLKTQYF
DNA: TGTGCCACCAGTGAAACAGGGTTGAAGACCCAGTACTTC

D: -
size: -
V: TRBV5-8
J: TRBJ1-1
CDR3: CASSPTTGSGTEAFF
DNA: TGTGCCAGCAGCCCAACCACAGGGAGCGGCACTGAAGCTTTCTTT

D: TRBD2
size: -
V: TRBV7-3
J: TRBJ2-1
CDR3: CASSSDRRGAGEQFF
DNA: TGTGCCAGCAGCTCCGACCGGCGGGGGGCTGGTGAGCAGTTCTTC

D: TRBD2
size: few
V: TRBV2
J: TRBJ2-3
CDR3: CASSRRLAGSTQYF
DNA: TGTGCCAGCAGCAGACGACTAGCGGGAAGTACGCAGTATTTT

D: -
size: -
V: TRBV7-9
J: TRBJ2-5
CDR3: CASSGDVETQYF
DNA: TGTGCCAGCAGTGGGGACGTAGAGACCCAGTACTTC

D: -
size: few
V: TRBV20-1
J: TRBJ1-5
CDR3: CSAREVARGGQPQHF
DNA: TGCAGTGCTAGAGAGGTAGCCAGGGGCGGTCAGCCCCAGCATTTT

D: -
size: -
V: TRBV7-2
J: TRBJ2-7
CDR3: CASSLDFRGTGGEQYF
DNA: TGTGCCAGCAGCTTAGATTTTAGGGGGACCGGTGGCGAGCAGTACTTC

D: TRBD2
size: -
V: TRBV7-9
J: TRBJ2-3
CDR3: CASSPSRTSADTQYF
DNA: TGTGCCAGCAGTCCCTCTCGGACTAGCGCAGATACGCAGTATTTT

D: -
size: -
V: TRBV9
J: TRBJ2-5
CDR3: CASSVESGLETQYF
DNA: TGTGCCAGCAGCGTAGAATCAGGTCTGGAGACCCAGTACTTC

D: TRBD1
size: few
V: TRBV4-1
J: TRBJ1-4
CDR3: CASRRTGGNEKLFF
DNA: TGCGCCAGCAGACGGACAGGCGGGAATGAAAAACTGTTTTTT

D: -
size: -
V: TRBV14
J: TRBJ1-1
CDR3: CASSQGLGRDTEAFF
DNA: TGTGCCAGCAGCCAAGGGTTAGGGCGGGACACTGAAGCTTTCTTT

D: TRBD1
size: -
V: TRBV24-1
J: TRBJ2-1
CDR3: CATSDLGGQGGYNEQFF
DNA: TGTGCCACCAGTGATTTGGGGGGACAGGGGGGCTACAATGAGCAGTTCTTC

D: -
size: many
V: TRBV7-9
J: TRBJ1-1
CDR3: CASSFSGTRGTEAFF
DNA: TGTGCCAGCAGCTTTTCCGGGACCCGCGGCACTGAAGCTTTCTTT

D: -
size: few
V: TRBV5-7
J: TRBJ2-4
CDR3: CASSLDSDIQYF
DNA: TGTGCCAGCAGCTTAGATTCGGACATTCAGTACTTC

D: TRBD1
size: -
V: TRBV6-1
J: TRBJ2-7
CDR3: CASRDRNYEQYF
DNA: TGTGCCAGCAGGGACAGGAATTACGAGCAGTACTTC

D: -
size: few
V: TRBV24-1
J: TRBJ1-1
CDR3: CATSDSGPGEAFF
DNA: TGTGCCACCAGTGATTCCGGGCCAGGTGAAGCTTTCTTT

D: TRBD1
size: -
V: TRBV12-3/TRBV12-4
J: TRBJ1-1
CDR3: CASSRTGTNTEAFF
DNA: TGTGCCAGCAGTAGGACAGGGACGAACACTGAAGCTTTCTTT

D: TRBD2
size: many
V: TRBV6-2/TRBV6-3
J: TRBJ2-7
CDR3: CASSYSIGLAGAYEQYF
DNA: TGTGCCAGCAGTTACTCGATTGGACTAGCGGGAGCCTACGAGCAGTACTTC

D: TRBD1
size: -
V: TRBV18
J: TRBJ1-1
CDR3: CASSGTVLNTEAFF
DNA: TGTGCCAGCTCCGGGACAGTCTTAAACACTGAAGCTTTCTTT

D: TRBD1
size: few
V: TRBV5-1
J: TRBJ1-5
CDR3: CASSLEGQYNQPQHF
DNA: TGCGCCAGCAGCTTGGAGGGACAGTACAATCAGCCCCAGCATTTT

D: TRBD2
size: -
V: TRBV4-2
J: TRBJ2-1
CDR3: CASSQDAAGGYEQFF
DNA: TGTGCCAGCAGCCAAGACGCGGCGGGAGGGTATGAGCAGTTCTTC

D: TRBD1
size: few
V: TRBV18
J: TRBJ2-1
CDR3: CASSRGDRGLNNEQFF
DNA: TGTGCCAGCTCACGGGGGGACAGGGGGCTTAACAATGAGCAGTTCTTC

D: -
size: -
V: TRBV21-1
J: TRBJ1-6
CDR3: CASSKEDLSPLHF
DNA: TGTGCCAGCAGCAAAGAAGACCTATCACCCCTCCACTTT

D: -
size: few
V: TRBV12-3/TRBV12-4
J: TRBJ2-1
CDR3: CASSLGNLLSGEQFF
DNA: TGTGCCAGCAGTTTGGGGAACCTTCTATCTGGTGAGCAGTTCTTC

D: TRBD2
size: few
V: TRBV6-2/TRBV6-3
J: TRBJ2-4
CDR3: CASGYLAGVKNIQYF
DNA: TGTGCCAGCGGTTATTTAGCGGGAGTAAAAAACATTCAGTACTTC

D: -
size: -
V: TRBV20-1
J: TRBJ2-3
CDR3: CSASSSLDTDTQYF
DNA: TGCAGTGCTAGCTCATCGCTGGACACAGATACGCAGTATTTT

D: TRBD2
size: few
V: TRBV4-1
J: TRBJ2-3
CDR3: CASSQALAGGLDTQYF
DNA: TGCGCCAGCAGCCAAGCTCTAGCGGGGGGATTGGATACGCAGTATTTT

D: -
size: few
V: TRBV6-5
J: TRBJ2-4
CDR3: CASKGRGLGMRDIQYF
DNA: TGTGCCAGCAAAGGACGAGGGTTGGGAATGAGGGACATTCAGTACTTC

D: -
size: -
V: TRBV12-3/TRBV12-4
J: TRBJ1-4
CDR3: CASSAGFYEKLFF
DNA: TGTGCCAGCAGTGCAGGGTTTTACGAAAAACTGTTTTTT

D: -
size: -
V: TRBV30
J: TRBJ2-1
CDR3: CAWSVASEQFF
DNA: TGTGCCTGGAGTGTAGCCTCTGAGCAGTTCTTC

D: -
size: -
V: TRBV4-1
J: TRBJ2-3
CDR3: CASSQDPYTQYF
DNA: TGCGCCAGCAGCCAAGACCCGTATACGCAGTATTTT

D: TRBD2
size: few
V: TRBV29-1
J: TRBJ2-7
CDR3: CSVEGLAGPEQYF
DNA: TGCAGCGTTGAAGGACTAGCGGGACCCGAGCAGTACTTC

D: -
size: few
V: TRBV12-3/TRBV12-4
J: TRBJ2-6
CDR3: CASKDRTPGTNVLTF
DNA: TGTGCCAGCAAGGACAGAACGCCTGGGACCAACGTCCTGACTTTC

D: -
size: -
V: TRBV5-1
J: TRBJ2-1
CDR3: CASSLVRVANEQFF
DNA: TGCGCCAGCAGCTTGGTCAGGGTCGCCAATGAGCAGTTCTTC

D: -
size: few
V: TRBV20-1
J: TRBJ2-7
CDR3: CSARTLRQIYEQYF
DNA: TGCAGTGCTAGGACGTTGAGACAGATTTACGAGCAGTACTTC

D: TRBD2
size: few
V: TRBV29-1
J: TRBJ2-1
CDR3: CSVELGLAGWNEQFF
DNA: TGCAGCGTTGAGCTTGGACTAGCAGGGTGGAATGAGCAGTTCTTC

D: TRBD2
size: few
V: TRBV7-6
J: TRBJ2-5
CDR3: CASSLGTSGNQETQYF
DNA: TGTGCCAGCAGCTTAGGGACTAGCGGGAACCAAGAGACCCAGTACTTC

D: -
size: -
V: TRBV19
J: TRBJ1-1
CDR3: CASSIAGLMNTEAFF
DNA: TGTGCCAGTAGTATAGCGGGGCTTATGAACACTGAAGCTTTCTTT

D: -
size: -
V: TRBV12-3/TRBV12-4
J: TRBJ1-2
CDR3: CASSLGARGYTF
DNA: TGTGCCAGCAGTTTAGGGGCTAGGGGCTACACCTTC

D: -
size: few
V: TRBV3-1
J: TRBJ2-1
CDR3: CASSQGQPGVNEQFF
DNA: TGTGCCAGCAGCCAGGGACAGCCGGGGGTAAATGAGCAGTTCTTC

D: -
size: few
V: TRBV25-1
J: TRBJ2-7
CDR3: CASSESGGSGSYEQYF
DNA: TGTGCCAGCAGTGAATCTGGTGGTAGCGGCTCCTACGAGCAGTACTTC

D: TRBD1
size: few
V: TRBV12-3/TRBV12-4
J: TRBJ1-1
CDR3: CASRPHDQGETEAFF
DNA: TGTGCCAGCAGACCACATGACCAGGGGGAGACTGAAGCTTTCTTT

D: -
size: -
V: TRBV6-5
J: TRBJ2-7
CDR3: CASSYYDRSYEQYF
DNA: TGTGCCAGCAGTTATTACGACAGGTCCTACGAGCAGTACTTC

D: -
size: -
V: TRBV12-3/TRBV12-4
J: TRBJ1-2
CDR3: CASSRDRPYYGYTF
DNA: TGTGCCAGCAGTCGCGACAGGCCTTACTATGGCTACACCTTC

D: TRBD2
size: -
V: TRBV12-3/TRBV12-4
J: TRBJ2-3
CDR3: CASSSSWAGGRSDTQYF
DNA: TGTGCCAGCAGTTCCTCATGGGCGGGGGGGCGATCAGATACGCAGTATTTT